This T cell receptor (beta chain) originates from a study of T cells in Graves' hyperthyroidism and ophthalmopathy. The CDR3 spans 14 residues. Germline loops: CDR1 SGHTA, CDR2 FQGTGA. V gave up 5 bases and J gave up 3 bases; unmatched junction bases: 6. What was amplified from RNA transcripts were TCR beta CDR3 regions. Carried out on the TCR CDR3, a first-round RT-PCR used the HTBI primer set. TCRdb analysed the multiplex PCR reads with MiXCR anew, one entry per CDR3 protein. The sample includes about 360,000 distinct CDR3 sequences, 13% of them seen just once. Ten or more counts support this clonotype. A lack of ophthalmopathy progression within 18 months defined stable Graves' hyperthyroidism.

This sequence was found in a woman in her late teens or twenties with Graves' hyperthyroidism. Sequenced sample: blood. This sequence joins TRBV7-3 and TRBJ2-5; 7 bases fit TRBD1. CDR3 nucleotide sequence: TGTGCCAGCAGCGTCGGCCAGGGGGAAGAGACCCAGTACTTC. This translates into CASSVGQGEETQYF.